This T cell receptor (beta chain) came from a study of cytomegalovirus exposure and HLA in healthy donors. 60 Vbeta and 13 Jbeta primers were used in PCR. Sequenced by immunoSEQ multiplex PCR; TCRdb stores in-frame clones only, minus some. The sample spans tens of thousands of clones; the ten largest clones claim approximately 6.9%. Trimming removed 0 bases at V and 6 bases at J, with 15 bases between. The CDR3 length is 16 residues. CDR1 and CDR2 (germline): PRHDT, FYEKMQ (reference sequence). This sequence was found in a woman in her thirties or forties in good health and CMV-seronegative. This chain links TRBV13 with TRBJ2-1; a weak D match, TRBD2 (5 bases). Sequencing used PBMCs. The DNA of the CDR3 is TGTGCCAGCAGCTTAGGATTCGAGGGCCTGACCAATGAGCAGTTCTTC. Translated: CASSLGFEGLTNEQFF.